This TCR beta chain derives from a study of T cells in Graves' hyperthyroidism and ophthalmopathy. The trim removed 1 base at V and 0 bases at J, leaving 3 bases unmatched. CDR1 and CDR2 (germline): SGHTA, FQGNSA. The CDR3 runs 16 residues. The table lists this clonotype with many counts. The investigators amplified TCR beta CDR3 regions from RNA transcripts. Initially, a first-round RT-PCR of the TCR CDR3 employed the HTBI primer set. TCRdb used MiXCR to reprocess the multiplex PCR reads, holding one entry per CDR3 protein. The sample lists a few hundred thousand distinct CDR3 sequences; less than 15% were seen once. Each 10 ml fresh peripheral blood draw supplied the PBMCs.

The chain employs TRBV7-2 and TRBJ2-1, with 7 bases matching TRBD2. Input material: blood. The receptor was isolated from a woman between 18 and 29 years old with Graves' hyperthyroidism. CDR3 DNA: TGTGCCAGCAGCTTAGAGTGGGGGGGCTCCTACAATGAGCAGTTCTTC. Residues: CASSLEWGGSYNEQFF.